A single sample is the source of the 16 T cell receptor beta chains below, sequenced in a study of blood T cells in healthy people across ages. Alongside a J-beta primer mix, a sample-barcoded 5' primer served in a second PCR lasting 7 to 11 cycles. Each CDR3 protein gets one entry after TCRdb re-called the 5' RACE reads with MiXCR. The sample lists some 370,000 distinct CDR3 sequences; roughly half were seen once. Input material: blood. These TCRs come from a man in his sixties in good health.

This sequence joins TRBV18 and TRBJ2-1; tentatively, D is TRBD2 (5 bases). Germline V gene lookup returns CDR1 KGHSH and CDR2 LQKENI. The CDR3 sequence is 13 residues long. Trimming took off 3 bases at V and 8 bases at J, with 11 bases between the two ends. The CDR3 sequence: CASSPLDGDEQFF. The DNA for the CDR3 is TGTGCCAGCTCACCCCTGGACGGGGATGAGCAGTTCTTC.

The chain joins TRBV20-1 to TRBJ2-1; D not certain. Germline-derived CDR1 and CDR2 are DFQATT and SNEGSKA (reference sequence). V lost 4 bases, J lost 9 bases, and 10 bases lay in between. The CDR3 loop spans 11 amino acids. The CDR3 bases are TGCAGTGCTACGATGCCGCCTGAGCAGTTCTTC. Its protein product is CSATMPPEQFF.

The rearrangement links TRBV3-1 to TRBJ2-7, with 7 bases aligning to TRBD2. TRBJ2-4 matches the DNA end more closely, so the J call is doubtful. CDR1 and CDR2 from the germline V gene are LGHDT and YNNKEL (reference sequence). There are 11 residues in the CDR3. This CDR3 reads CASSLAGIQYF. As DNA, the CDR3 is TGTGCCAGTTCCTTAGCGGGCATTCAGTACTTC.

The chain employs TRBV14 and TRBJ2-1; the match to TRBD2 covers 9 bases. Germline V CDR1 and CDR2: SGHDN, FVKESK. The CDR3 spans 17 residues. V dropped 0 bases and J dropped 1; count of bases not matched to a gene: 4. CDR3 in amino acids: CASSQDGGRGSYNEQFF. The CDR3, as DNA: TGTGCCAGCAGCCAAGATGGCGGGAGGGGGTCCTACAATGAGCAGTTCTTC.

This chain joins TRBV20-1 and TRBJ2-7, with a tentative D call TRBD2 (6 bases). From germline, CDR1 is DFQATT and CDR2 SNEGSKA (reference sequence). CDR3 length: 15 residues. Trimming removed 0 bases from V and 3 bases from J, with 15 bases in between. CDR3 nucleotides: TGCAGTGCTAGAGATGTGGAGGGGCTAAACTACGAGCAGTACTTC. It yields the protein CSARDVEGLNYEQYF.

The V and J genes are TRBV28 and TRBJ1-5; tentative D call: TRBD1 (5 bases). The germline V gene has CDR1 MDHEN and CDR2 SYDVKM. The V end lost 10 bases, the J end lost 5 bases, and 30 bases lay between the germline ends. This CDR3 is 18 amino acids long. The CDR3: CANPSQEREKGTHQPQHF. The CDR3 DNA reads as TGTGCCAACCCCTCCCAGGAAAGGGAAAAGGGGACTCATCAGCCCCAGCATTTT.

The CDR3 region is CASSPGITSTDTQYF. DNA for the CDR3: TGTGCCAGCAGCCCAGGGATAACTAGCACAGATACGCAGTATTTT. The V gene is TRBV7-2, the J gene TRBJ2-3; D is possibly TRBD1 (5 bases). CDR3 length equals 15 residues. The germline V and J ends were trimmed by 5 bases and 0 bases, with 12 bases remaining between them. The germline V gene encodes CDR1 SGHTA and CDR2 FQGNSA.

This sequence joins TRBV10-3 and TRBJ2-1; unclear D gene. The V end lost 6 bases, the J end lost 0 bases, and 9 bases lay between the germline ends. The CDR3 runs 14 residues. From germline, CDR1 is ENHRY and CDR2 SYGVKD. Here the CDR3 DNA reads TGTGCCATCAGGTCACCTAGCTCCTACAATGAGCAGTTCTTC. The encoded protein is CAIRSPSSYNEQFF.

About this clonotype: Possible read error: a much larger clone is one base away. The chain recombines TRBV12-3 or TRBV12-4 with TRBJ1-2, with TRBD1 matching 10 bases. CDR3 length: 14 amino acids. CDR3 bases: TGTGCCAGCAGCCCGACAGGGGGCGTGGGTGGCTGCACCTTC. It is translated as CASSPTGGVGGCTF.

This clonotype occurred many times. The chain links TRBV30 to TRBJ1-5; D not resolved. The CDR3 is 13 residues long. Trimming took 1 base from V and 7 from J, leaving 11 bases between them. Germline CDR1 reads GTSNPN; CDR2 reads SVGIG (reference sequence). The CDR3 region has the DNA TGTGCCTGGAGTGGGACCGGTCTCCAGCCCCAGCATTTT. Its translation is CAWSGTGLQPQHF.

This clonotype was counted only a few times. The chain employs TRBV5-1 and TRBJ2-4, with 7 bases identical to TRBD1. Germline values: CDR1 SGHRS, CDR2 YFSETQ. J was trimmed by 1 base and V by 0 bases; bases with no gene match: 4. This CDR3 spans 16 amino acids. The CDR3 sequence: CASSLEGGRAKNIQYF. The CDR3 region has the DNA TGCGCCAGCAGCTTGGAAGGGGGCAGGGCCAAAAACATTCAGTACTTC.

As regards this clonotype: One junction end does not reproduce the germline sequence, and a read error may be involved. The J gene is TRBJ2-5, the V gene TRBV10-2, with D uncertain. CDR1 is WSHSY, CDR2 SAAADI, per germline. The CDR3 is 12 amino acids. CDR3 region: CTSSLSEVGQYF. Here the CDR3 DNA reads TGCACCAGCTCCTTGTCCGAGGTTGGCCAGTACTTC.

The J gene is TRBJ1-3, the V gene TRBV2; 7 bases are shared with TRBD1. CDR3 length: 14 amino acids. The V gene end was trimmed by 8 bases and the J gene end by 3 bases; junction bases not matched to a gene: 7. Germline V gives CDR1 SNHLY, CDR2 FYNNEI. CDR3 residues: CASLAGGSGNTIYF. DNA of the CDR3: TGTGCCAGCCTGGCAGGGGGTAGTGGAAACACCATATATTTT.

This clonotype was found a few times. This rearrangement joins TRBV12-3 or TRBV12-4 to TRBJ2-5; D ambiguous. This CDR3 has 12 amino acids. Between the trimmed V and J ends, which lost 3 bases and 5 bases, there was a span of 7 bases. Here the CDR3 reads CASSFLIETQYF. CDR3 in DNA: TGTGCCAGCAGTTTTCTAATTGAGACCCAGTACTTC.

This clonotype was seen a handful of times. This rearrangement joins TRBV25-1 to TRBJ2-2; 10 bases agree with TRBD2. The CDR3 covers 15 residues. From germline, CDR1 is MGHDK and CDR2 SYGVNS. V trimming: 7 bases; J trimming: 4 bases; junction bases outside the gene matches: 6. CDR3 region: CASTASGSFTGELFF. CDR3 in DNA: TGTGCCAGCACCGCTAGCGGGAGCTTCACCGGGGAGCTGTTTTTT.

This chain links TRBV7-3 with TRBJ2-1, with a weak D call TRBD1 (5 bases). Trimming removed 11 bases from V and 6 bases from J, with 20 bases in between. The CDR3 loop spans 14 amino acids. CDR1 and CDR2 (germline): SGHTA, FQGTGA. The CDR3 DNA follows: TGTGCCGGGGCCCTAGGGCCCCCGCCCAATGAGCAGTTCTTC. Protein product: CAGALGPPPNEQFF.